The clone carrying this T cell receptor (beta chain) was picked up a small number of times. CD45RO/CCR7/CD25/CD127/CD95/CD27 sorting isolated CD4+ naive, central memory, regulatory and stem cell-like memory cells. The data stem from a study of beta chain features in type 1 diabetes. Sequenced material consisted of expressed TCRB transcripts (all of the isolated RNA was reverse transcribed). The data were produced by immunoSEQ multiplex PCR, yet TCRdb's version contains in-frame clones alone and is incomplete. The sample yields about 230,000 clones, about 9.3% seen once. V shed 4 bases and J shed 2 bases, with 13 bases lying between them. Germline V gene sequence: CDR1 SGHAT, CDR2 FQNNGV. The CDR3 has 15 residues.

This chain links TRBV11-2 with TRBJ2-3; a possible D gene is TRBD1 (6 bases). The sequence came from a woman aged 18-35 years in good health. Specimen: naive CD4+ T cells from blood. This CDR3 reads CASSSTGTPTDTQYF. The DNA of the CDR3 is TGTGCCAGCAGCTCAACCGGGACACCCACAGATACGCAGTATTTT.